The T cell receptor (beta chain) under discussion was sequenced for a study of T-cell reconstitution after alpha-beta-depleted transplantation in children (dated by TCRdb to about 2016). With respect to the entire study: The study quantitatively tracked T-cell immune reconstitution after TCRalphabeta/CD19-depleted allogeneic hematopoietic cell transplantation in children using TCR repertoire profiling. The investigation overall reported the following: The apparently early recovery of alphabetaT-cell counts about two months after transplant reportedly depended on only several hundred rapidly expanded clones that came from non-depleted graft cells. Over the following months the frequencies of hyperexpanded clones went down, and after one year T-cell counts and TCRbeta diversity were mostly credited to newly produced T cells. In some patients, the high TCRbeta diversity seen at day 60 was put down to recipient T cells and intrathymic progenitors that had survived conditioning.

The CDR3 spans 14 residues, from the cysteine through the phenylalanine. Only the CDR3 DNA is retained, 42 bases long and in frame from the first base. V is pared back by 8 bases and J by 5 bases, with 16 bases lying between the germline termini. CDR1 and CDR2 are drawn from the germline V gene: LGHNA, YNFKEQ. The treatment or condition label, read with the paper, signifies: allogeneic hematopoietic cell transplantation with graft depleted of TCRalphabeta T cells and CD19 B cells. The transplant recipients were children given TCRalphabeta/CD19-depleted allogeneic hematopoietic cell grafts. The sample holds a few counts of this clonotype. Its antigen is currently not known. No quality values exist for individual bases; no much larger clone is one base distant. Libraries were prepared through PCR. Sequenced on an Illumina HiSeq 2500. TCR library preparation used molecular barcoding, with unique molecular identifiers applied to normalize quantification of the TCRbeta repertoire. The raw public reads went through TCRdb reprocessing: fastp at Q25, MiXCR clone calling, in-frame beta chains kept. Records with the same CDR3 protein are collapsed into one entry carrying the most frequent genes and DNA. The table for this sample lists about 160,000 distinct CDR3 sequences; roughly 10% of them were counted only once. 13% of the sample belongs to the ten largest clones.

The sequences come from PBMCs, collected before TCRalphabeta/CD19-depleted stem cell transplant. This receptor was identified in a boy aged 2 to 9 with acute myeloid leukemia, due to receive a stem cell transplant. The sequence joins TRBV4-2 to TRBJ2-1, with the D gene call left open. Here the CDR3 is given as CASGGNHGDNEQFF. The nucleotide sequence reads TGTGCCAGCGGCGGCAACCACGGCGACAATGAGCAGTTCTTC.